This passage covers 20 T cell receptor beta chains from one sample sequenced in a study of monozygotic twins with inflammatory bowel disease. TCRdb reprocessed the 5' RACE reads, with one entry per CDR3 protein and no DNA. Seen in this sample are about 440,000 distinct CDR3 sequences; the ten most common clones hold about 2.6%. What was sequenced was blood. The receptor set was obtained from a human donor with ulcerative colitis or Crohn's disease, or a healthy co-twin of an affected twin (not recorded which).

The V and J genes are TRBV28 and TRBJ2-1; TCRdb picks TRBD2, but there is no DNA to check that call. Germline CDR1 is MDHEN and CDR2 is SYDVKM. The CDR3 covers 19 residues. The CDR3 loop reads CASRNLGTSGLGSYNEQFF.

V gene TRBV27 combines with J gene TRBJ2-7; TCRdb's D call of TRBD1 is untestable without DNA. Germline lookup yields CDR1 MNHEY and CDR2 SMNVEV (reference sequence). There are 16 residues in the CDR3. Here the CDR3 reads CASSLVPGTGNYEQYF.

The chain couples TRBV6-5 to TRBJ1-1. Germline V gene lookup returns CDR1 MNHEY and CDR2 SVGAGI. The CDR3 is made up of 19 amino acids. The CDR3 loop is CASSYSRSAGEGFNTEAFF.

This chain joins TRBV11-2 and TRBJ2-3; TCRdb gives TRBD2 as the D gene, but with no DNA this cannot be confirmed. The V gene's germline CDR1 is SGHAT and CDR2 FQNNGV. CDR3 size: 14 residues. The CDR3 sequence: CASTLIRRTDTQYF. The full variable domain, rest sourced from reference TRBV11-2 and TRBJ2-3, is EAGVAQSPRYKIIEKRQSVAFWCNPISGHATLYWYQQILGQGPKLLIQFQNNGVVDDSQLPKDRFSAERLKGVDSTLKIQPAKLEDSAVYLCASTLIRRTDTQYFGPGTRLTVL.

The genes are TRBV6-5 and TRBJ2-2. CDR3 length equals 17 residues. Germline CDR1 and CDR2: MNHEY and SVGAGI. The CDR3 region is CASSYSSLNSRSGELFF.

The V call is TRBV6-5, the J call TRBJ2-7; checking the TCRdb D call of TRBD1 is not possible without DNA. Per germline, CDR1 MNHEY and CDR2 SVGAGI. The length of the CDR3 is 14 residues. Here the CDR3 reads CASSYRAGTNEQYF.

V gene TRBV7-2 combines with J gene TRBJ1-2. The CDR3 has 14 amino acids. In germline, CDR1 is SGHTA, CDR2 FQGNSA. CDR3 protein: CASSSRTGDGGYTF.

The V gene is TRBV5-5, the J gene TRBJ2-2; no DNA is available, so the TRBD1 call from TCRdb remains unchecked. CDR3 length: 14 residues. Germline V gene data show CDR1 as SGHKS and CDR2 as YYEKEE (reference sequence). The CDR3 region is CASGLQGSPGELFF.

The chain is built from TRBV12-3 or TRBV12-4 and TRBJ1-1; TCRdb reports TRBD1, a call that lacks DNA to check it against. The CDR3 is made up of 13 amino acids. The CDR3 sequence: CATILFSGTRAFF.

The J gene is TRBJ2-7, the V gene TRBV4-3. This CDR3 is 15 amino acids long. Germline loops: CDR1 LGHNA, CDR2 YSLEER. The CDR3 reads CASSQLLSRPYEQYF.

The chain joins TRBV19 to TRBJ1-1; the D call of TRBD1 rests on TCRdb alone, since no DNA is present to check it. There are 18 residues in the CDR3. CDR1 is LNHDA, CDR2 SQIVND, per germline (reference sequence). CDR3 sequence: CATPLSDRGVGRGTEAFF.

The chain links TRBV11-2 to TRBJ2-7; with no DNA, the TCRdb D assignment of TRBD1 cannot be verified. The V gene's germline CDR1 is SGHAT and CDR2 FQNNGV. The CDR3 spans 14 residues. The chain's CDR3 is CASSGRQAGHEQYF.

The chain combines TRBV7-9 with TRBJ1-6; TCRdb proposes TRBD1, but this gene call is untestable without DNA. CDR1 SEHNR and CDR2 FQNEAQ come from the germline V gene (reference sequence). The CDR3 extends over 14 amino acids. The CDR3 sequence: CASSSGQGHSPLHF. Using reference TRBV7-9 and TRBJ1-6 for the parts outside the CDR3, the full variable domain is DTGVSQNPRHKITKRGQNVTFRCDPISEHNRLYWYRQTLGQGPEFLTYFQNEAQLEKSRLLSDRFSAERPKGSFSTLEIQRTEQGDSAMYLCASSSGQGHSPLHFGNGTRLTVT.

The chain is built from TRBV28 and TRBJ2-7; checking the TCRdb D call of TRBD2 is not possible without DNA. The CDR3 is made up of 16 amino acids. The germline gives CDR1 MDHEN, CDR2 SYDVKM. The CDR3 sequence: CASRPPGLARVEEQYF.

The chain joins TRBV28 to TRBJ2-4. This CDR3 comprises 14 residues. Germline assignment: CDR1 MDHEN and CDR2 SYDVKM. Here the CDR3 reads CASSRSTSLNIQYF.

The chain combines TRBV7-9 with TRBJ1-1; TCRdb reports TRBD1, a call that lacks DNA to check it against. The CDR3 has 15 amino acids. Germline loops: CDR1 SEHNR, CDR2 FQNEAQ (reference sequence). This chain's CDR3 is CASSPTGGAGTEAFF.

This chain links TRBV25-1 with TRBJ2-3. The CDR3 covers 11 residues. Germline V gene sequence: CDR1 MGHDK, CDR2 SYGVNS. CDR3 loop: CASSTEDTQYF.

This chain uses TRBV10-3 with TRBJ2-1; TCRdb gives TRBD1 as the D gene, but with no DNA this cannot be confirmed. The germline CDR1 and CDR2 sequences are ENHRY and SYGVKD. The CDR3 sequence is 15 residues long. The CDR3 sequence: CAISSDQGVHNEQFF.

The chain employs TRBV10-3 and TRBJ2-7; there is no DNA to check the TCRdb D call of TRBD2. Germline assignment: CDR1 ENHRY and CDR2 SYGVKD. The CDR3 consists of 14 residues. The CDR3 loop reads CAISERGAGVEQYF.

The chain is built from TRBV14 and TRBJ1-1; TCRdb reports TRBD1, a call that lacks DNA to check it against. Germline V CDR1 and CDR2: SGHDN, FVKESK. The CDR3 runs to 13 residues. The CDR3 reads CASSIRGHTEAFF.